Each of the 10 T cell receptor beta chains below was sequenced from the same sample in a study of blood T cells in healthy people across ages (dated by TCRdb to between 2014 and 2017). Receptor amplification or capture employed 5' RACE. A second PCR of roughly 6 to 11 cycles was run with a J-beta primer mix and a sample-barcoded 5' primer. Using fastp at Q25 and MiXCR, TCRdb reprocessed the public reads and kept productive beta chains. Each record represents a unique CDR3 protein, reported with the most common genes and DNA among its rows. The sample records around 1,900,000 distinct CDR3 sequences, approximately 40% of which are singletons. The ten largest clones represent 23% of the sample. The specimen sequenced was blood. These TCRs come from a human donor in good health.

This clonotype appeared a few times. J is TRBJ1-1 and V is TRBV9; no reliable D call. Germline V gives CDR1 SGDLS, CDR2 YYNGEE. V was clipped by 4 bases and J by 4 bases, with 11 bases between them. This CDR3 contains 13 residues. In DNA, the CDR3 is TGTGCCAGCAGCCAGACCCCCGGCACTGAAGCTTTCTTT. It specifies CASSQTPGTEAFF.

This clonotype has just a few counts. The rearrangement uses TRBV6-5 and TRBJ2-7; D tentatively reads TRBD1 or TRBD2 (5 bases each). CDR3 length equals 14 residues. V was clipped by 2 bases and J by 4 bases, with 12 bases between them. Germline lookup yields CDR1 MNHEY and CDR2 SVGAGI. The CDR3: CASSYLGPQYEQYF. CDR3 nucleotide sequence: TGTGCCAGCAGTTACCTGGGACCCCAATACGAGCAGTACTTC.

The V and J genes are TRBV12-3 or TRBV12-4 and TRBJ1-4; a possible D gene is TRBD1 (5 bases). The CDR3 loop spans 13 amino acids. Between the trimmed V and J ends, which lost 8 bases and 7 bases, there was a span of 14 bases. CDR3 nucleotides: TGTGCCAGCGATCGGGGGGAGAGTGAAAAACTGTTTTTT. Translated: CASDRGESEKLFF.

This chain links TRBV7-2 with TRBJ1-5; no clear D. The CDR3 has 14 amino acids. With 1 base removed from V and 5 bases from J, the gap between germline ends came to 9 bases. Germline V gives CDR1 SGHTA, CDR2 FQGNSA. The CDR3 nucleotides read TGTGCCAGCAGCTTAGAGTGGTCCGATCAGCCCCAGCATTTT. Amino acids: CASSLEWSDQPQHF.

This clonotype was observed a handful of times. The V call is TRBV7-8, the J call TRBJ1-1, with a weak D call TRBD1 (6 bases). Germline V gives CDR1 SGHVS, CDR2 FQNEAQ. Trimming took 5 bases from V and 4 from J, leaving 14 bases between them. This CDR3 has 14 amino acids. The chain's CDR3 is CASSPTGISTEAFF. The DNA for the CDR3 is TGTGCCAGCAGCCCTACAGGGATTAGCACTGAAGCTTTCTTT. Complete variable domain (other parts from reference TRBV7-8 and TRBJ1-1): GAGVSQSPRYKVAKRGQDVALRCDPISGHVSLFWYQQALGQGPEFLTYFQNEAQLDKSGLPSDRFFAERPEGSVSTLKIQRTQQEDSAVYLCASSPTGISTEAFFGQGTRLTVV.

The gene calls are TRBV7-9 and TRBJ1-5; 8 bases match TRBD1. The CDR3 covers 15 residues. The ends lost 4 bases at V and 7 bases at J; junction bases unmatched: 9. Germline V gene sequence: CDR1 SEHNR, CDR2 FQNEAQ (reference sequence). CDR3 sequence (DNA): TGTGCCAGCAGCTGGGGACAGGAGGAGCGGCAGCCCCAGCATTTT. Translation gives CASSWGQEERQPQHF.

This clonotype occurred a few times. V is TRBV7-2 and J is TRBJ1-2, with 9 bases that match TRBD1. J lost 7 bases, V lost 2 bases, and 14 bases had no gene match. This CDR3 comprises 17 residues. Germline CDR1 is SGHTA and CDR2 is FQGNSA. The CDR3 coding sequence is TGTGCCAGCAGCTTAACCCTTTCCCGGGACAGGGAGAGTGGCTACACCTTC. It is translated as CASSLTLSRDRESGYTF. Full variable domain (rest looked up from reference TRBV7-2 and TRBJ1-2): GAGVSQSPSNKVTEKGKDVELRCDPISGHTALYWYRQSLGQGLEFLIYFQGNSAPDKSGLPSDRFSAERTGGSVSTLTIQRTQQEDSAVYLCASSLTLSRDRESGYTFGSGTRLTVV.

The J gene is TRBJ2-5, the V gene TRBV7-2; D remains unclear. This CDR3 spans 14 amino acids. CDR1 SGHTA and CDR2 FQGNSA come from the germline V gene. V was cut by 1 base and J by 4 bases, with 10 bases left in between. CDR3 sequence (DNA): TGTGCCAGCAGCTTAGACCTCCGAGGAGAGACCCAGTACTTC. It translates to CASSLDLRGETQYF.

There are a few counts of this clonotype. V is TRBV12-5 and J is TRBJ2-6; a weak D match, TRBD1 (5 bases). CDR1 and CDR2 from the germline V gene are LGHNT and FRNRAP. V gave up 0 bases and J gave up 0 bases, with 12 bases separating them. This CDR3 has 18 residues. CDR3 sequence: CASGLVLQGRSGANVLTF. The CDR3 bases are TGTGCTAGTGGTTTGGTACTTCAGGGTCGCTCTGGGGCCAACGTCCTGACTTTC.

The V gene is TRBV10-3, the J gene TRBJ1-1, with no clear D. CDR1 is ENHRY and CDR2 is SYGVKD in the germline V gene. The CDR3 consists of 13 residues. V shed 3 bases and J shed 1 base, with 6 bases lying between them. This CDR3 is CAISEAANTEAFF. In DNA, the CDR3 is TGTGCCATCAGTGAAGCAGCGAACACTGAAGCTTTCTTT.